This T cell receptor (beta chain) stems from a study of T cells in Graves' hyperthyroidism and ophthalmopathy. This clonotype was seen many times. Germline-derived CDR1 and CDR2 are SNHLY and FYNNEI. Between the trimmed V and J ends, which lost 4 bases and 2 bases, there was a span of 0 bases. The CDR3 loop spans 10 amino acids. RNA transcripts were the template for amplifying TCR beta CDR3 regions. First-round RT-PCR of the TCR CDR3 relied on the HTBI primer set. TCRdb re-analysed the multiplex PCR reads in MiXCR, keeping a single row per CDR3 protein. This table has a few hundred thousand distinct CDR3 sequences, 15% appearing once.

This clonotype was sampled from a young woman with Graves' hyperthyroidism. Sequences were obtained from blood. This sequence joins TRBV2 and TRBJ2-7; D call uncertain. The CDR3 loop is CASSAYEQYF. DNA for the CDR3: TGTGCCAGCAGTGCCTACGAGCAGTACTTC.